Below are 22 T cell receptor beta chains sequenced from a single sample in a study of T and B cells in COVID-19 patients. BIOMED2 TRB-A/B primer pools were used in multiplex TRB PCR. Each CDR3 protein is one row after TCRdb ran MiXCR on the multiplex PCR reads. This table holds 3,500 to 4,500 distinct CDR3 sequences, roughly a quarter found once. Blood genomic DNA input for TRB amplification was about 240-550 ng. Sequencing used blood. Source of these receptors: a human donor with active COVID-19.

This clonotype is termed medium-sized. The J gene is TRBJ2-3, the V gene TRBV13, with 12 bases lining up with TRBD2. Per germline, CDR1 PRHDT and CDR2 FYEKMQ (reference sequence). This CDR3 is 17 amino acids long. The V gene end was trimmed by 6 bases and the J gene end by 6 bases; junction bases not matched to a gene: 13. In DNA form, the CDR3 reads TGTGCCAGCAGTCCCATGCGACTAGCGGGGGTTCAGGATACGCAGTATTTT. This sequence encodes CASSPMRLAGVQDTQYF.

The chain is built from TRBV19 and TRBJ2-5; 9 nucleotides match TRBD1. The CDR3 is made up of 14 amino acids. CDR1 is LNHDA and CDR2 is SQIVND in the germline V gene (reference sequence). V was pared by 5 bases and J by 6 bases, with 7 bases of the junction left unmatched. This CDR3 is CASSAGTGFQTQYF. In DNA, the CDR3 is TGTGCCAGTAGTGCCGGGACAGGGTTCCAGACCCAGTACTTC.

Comment on this clonotype: Germline and junction disagree at one end, which may indicate a read error. This chain joins TRBV27 and TRBJ2-3; a weak D match, TRBD2 (7 bases). CDR1 is MNHEY, CDR2 SMNVEV, per germline (reference sequence). The CDR3 is 16 residues long. The CDR3 DNA is TGTGCCAGCAGTTACGCGCGGGGGCTGGGCACAGATACGCAGTGTTTT. Its translation: CASSYARGLGTDTQCF.

This clonotype was counted only a few times. J is TRBJ1-5 and V is TRBV6-6, with unresolved D. The CDR3 contains 14 residues. Trimming took off 8 bases at V and 5 bases at J, with 16 bases between the two ends. Germline V gene lookup returns CDR1 MNHNY and CDR2 SVGAGI (reference sequence). CDR3 region: CASRSGDNYQPQHF. CDR3 nucleotide sequence: TGTGCCAGCCGCTCCGGGGATAATTATCAGCCCCAGCATTTT.

V gene TRBV20-1 combines with J gene TRBJ1-2; D is ambiguous. CDR1 DFQATT and CDR2 SNEGSKA come from the germline V gene (reference sequence). Trimming removed 3 bases from V and 8 bases from J, with 16 bases in between. The CDR3 totals 13 residues. Written as DNA, the CDR3 is TGCAGTGCTAGCGGAGGACTGGCTTTGGGCTACACCTTC. Amino acids: CSASGGLALGYTF.

A word on this clonotype: It may be a read error: a sequence one base away is much more abundant. This chain uses TRBV7-2 with TRBJ2-3; unclear D gene. This CDR3 has 11 residues. Germline V gene sequence: CDR1 SGHTA, CDR2 FQGNSA. CDR3 nucleotides: TGTGCCAGCATCTTAGCCGATACGCAGTATTTT. Translation gives CASILADTQYF.

Within the sample, this clonotype is medium-sized. This chain uses TRBV6-2 or TRBV6-3 with TRBJ2-2; weak D call: TRBD1 (6 bases). This CDR3 spans 14 amino acids. In germline, CDR1 is MNHEY, CDR2 SVGEGT. V gave up 3 bases and J gave up 4 bases, with 9 bases separating them. CDR3 in DNA: TGTGCCAGCAGTTATTGGGGGCTCACCGGGGAGCTGTTTTTT. Translation: CASSYWGLTGELFF.

This chain connects TRBV5-1 to TRBJ1-4; 7 bases are a match to TRBD1. V shed 4 bases and J 7 bases; nucleotides not matched to a gene: 10. The germline V gene encodes CDR1 SGHRS and CDR2 YFSETQ. This CDR3 is built from 15 residues. CDR3 amino acids: CASSPLPGGSEKLFF. The CDR3 nucleotides are TGCGCCAGCAGCCCGCTGCCAGGGGGGAGTGAAAAACTGTTTTTT.

This clonotype appeared many times. V usage is TRBV24-1 and J usage is TRBJ2-1; 11 bases agree with TRBD2. The ends lost 3 bases at V and 4 bases at J; junction bases unmatched: 7. Germline V gives CDR1 KGHDR, CDR2 SFDVKD. CDR3 size: 17 residues. This CDR3 reads CATSDPIGTSGYNEQFF. CDR3 DNA sequence: TGTGCCACCAGTGATCCAATTGGGACTAGCGGATACAATGAGCAGTTCTTC.

The chain joins TRBV6-5 to TRBJ2-7, with TRBD2 matching 11 bases. Losses at the gene ends were 8 bases for V and 3 bases for J; bases not matched to a gene: 3. Germline values: CDR1 MNHEY, CDR2 SVGAGI. This CDR3 has 13 amino acids. The CDR3 region has the DNA TGTGCCAGCTCTACTAGCGGGAGCTACGAGCAGTACTTC. Translating it yields CASSTSGSYEQYF.

By its share, this clonotype is medium-sized. The chain links TRBV18 to TRBJ2-3; D uncertain. Trimming removed 0 bases from V and 7 bases from J, with 11 bases in between. Germline CDR1 and CDR2: KGHSH and LQKENI. The CDR3 totals 14 residues. The CDR3 DNA is TGTGCCAGCTCACCACCGGCAACCATCTATACGCAGTATTTT. This sequence encodes CASSPPATIYTQYF.

This clonotype has ten or more counts. The chain couples TRBV6-1 to TRBJ2-5, with a weak D call TRBD2 (5 bases). Looked up from germline, CDR1 is MNHNS and CDR2 is SASEGT. The CDR3 contains 13 residues. The V end was cut by 6 bases, the J end by 0 bases, with 8 bases between. The CDR3 sequence is CASSASYQETQYF. DNA for the CDR3: TGTGCCAGCAGCGCTAGCTACCAAGAGACCCAGTACTTC.

The chain joins TRBV2 to TRBJ2-3, with a weak D call TRBD2 (5 bases). CDR1 and CDR2 (germline): SNHLY, FYNNEI. Trimming stripped 7 bases from V and 5 bases from J, with 13 bases between. The CDR3 runs 13 residues. The CDR3 is CASKEGERDTQYF. The CDR3 coding sequence is TGTGCCAGCAAAGAGGGAGAAAGAGATACGCAGTATTTT. Filled out from reference TRBV2 and TRBJ2-3, the complete variable domain reads EPEVTQTPSHQVTQMGQEVILRCVPISNHLYFYWYRQILGQKVEFLVSFYNNEISEKSEIFDDQFSVERPDGSNFTLKIRSTKLEDSAMYFCASKEGERDTQYFGPGTRLTVL.

This clonotype was picked up a small number of times. The V call is TRBV6-5, the J call TRBJ2-7, with 8 bases matching TRBD1. Germline CDR1 reads MNHEY; CDR2 reads SVGAGI. The CDR3 runs 16 residues. Trimming took 8 bases from V and 3 from J; bases not matched to a gene: 15. The CDR3 DNA sequence: TGTGCCAGCGGCGGACAGGGTTTTTCCTCATACTACGAGCAGTACTTC. Translating gives CASGGQGFSSYYEQYF.

The chain recombines TRBV7-2 with TRBJ1-2; 10 nucleotides align to TRBD1. The germline V gene has CDR1 SGHTA and CDR2 FQGNSA. V trimming: 4 bases; J trimming: 7 bases; junction bases outside the gene matches: 6. The CDR3 consists of 14 residues. The CDR3 reads CASSSGTGEFGYTF. CDR3 nucleotides: TGTGCCAGCAGCTCAGGGACAGGGGAGTTTGGCTACACCTTC.

This clonotype qualifies as medium-sized. The CDR3 loop is CASSELHPVGTGFNEKLFF. In DNA form, the CDR3 reads TGTGCCAGCAGTGAATTGCACCCAGTGGGGACAGGGTTTAATGAAAAACTGTTTTTT. The gene calls are TRBV6-1 and TRBJ1-4; TRBD1 agrees at 9 bases. J lost 4 bases, V lost 2 bases, and 14 bases had no gene match. The CDR3 has 19 residues. Germline CDR1 MNHNS, CDR2 SASEGT.

The V gene is TRBV6-2 or TRBV6-3, the J gene TRBJ2-2; D is uncertain. Germline loops: CDR1 MNHEY, CDR2 SVGEGT. CDR3 length: 15 residues. V lost 3 bases and J lost 0, with 8 bases in between. The CDR3 spells CASSYTPANTGELFF. CDR3 DNA: TGTGCCAGCAGTTATACCCCCGCGAACACCGGGGAGCTGTTTTTT.

The chain carries TRBV9 and TRBJ1-2, with D perhaps matching TRBD1 (5 bases). This CDR3 is 17 amino acids long. Trimming took 0 bases from V and 8 from J, leaving 23 bases between them. In germline, CDR1 is SGDLS, CDR2 YYNGEE. CDR3 amino acids: CASSVGSWDSENRGYTF. In DNA form, the CDR3 reads TGTGCCAGCAGCGTAGGATCGTGGGACTCAGAGAATCGAGGCTACACCTTC.

V gene TRBV2 combines with J gene TRBJ2-2; D remains unclear. The CDR3 consists of 14 residues. Germline CDR1 is SNHLY and CDR2 is FYNNEI. With 6 bases removed from V and 6 bases from J, the gap between germline ends came to 14 bases. The CDR3 DNA sequence: TGTGCCAGCAGGGATTCTCGCGTACCCGGGGAGCTGTTTTTT. Translating it yields CASRDSRVPGELFF.

This clonotype counts as medium-sized. The CDR3 here is CASSYLDYEQYF. In DNA form, the CDR3 reads TGTGCCAGCAGTTATCTAGACTACGAGCAGTACTTC. The chain combines TRBV6-2 or TRBV6-3 with TRBJ2-7; no firm D call. Germline V lookup: CDR1 MNHEY, CDR2 SVGEGT. The ends were cut back, 3 bases at V and 3 bases at J, with 6 bases in the middle. The CDR3 runs to 12 residues.

This clonotype was seen a few times. This chain connects TRBV4-3 to TRBJ1-6; TRBD1 is a possible D gene (5 bases). Germline V CDR1 and CDR2: LGHNA, YSLEER. The CDR3 spans 11 residues. V lost 1 base and J lost 13, with 5 bases in between. CDR3 nucleotides: TGCGCCAGCAGCCAAGGGGGGCCCCTCCACTTT. It yields the protein CASSQGGPLHF.

The chain joins TRBV28 to TRBJ2-7, with D possibly being TRBD1 (5 bases). From germline, CDR1 is MDHEN and CDR2 SYDVKM. The CDR3 spans 15 residues. The germline V and J ends were trimmed by 5 bases and 2 bases, with 16 bases remaining between them. As DNA, the CDR3 is TGTGCCAGCAGTGCCTGGACACCCCCTCCCTACGAGCAGTACTTC. Translated, it gives CASSAWTPPPYEQYF.